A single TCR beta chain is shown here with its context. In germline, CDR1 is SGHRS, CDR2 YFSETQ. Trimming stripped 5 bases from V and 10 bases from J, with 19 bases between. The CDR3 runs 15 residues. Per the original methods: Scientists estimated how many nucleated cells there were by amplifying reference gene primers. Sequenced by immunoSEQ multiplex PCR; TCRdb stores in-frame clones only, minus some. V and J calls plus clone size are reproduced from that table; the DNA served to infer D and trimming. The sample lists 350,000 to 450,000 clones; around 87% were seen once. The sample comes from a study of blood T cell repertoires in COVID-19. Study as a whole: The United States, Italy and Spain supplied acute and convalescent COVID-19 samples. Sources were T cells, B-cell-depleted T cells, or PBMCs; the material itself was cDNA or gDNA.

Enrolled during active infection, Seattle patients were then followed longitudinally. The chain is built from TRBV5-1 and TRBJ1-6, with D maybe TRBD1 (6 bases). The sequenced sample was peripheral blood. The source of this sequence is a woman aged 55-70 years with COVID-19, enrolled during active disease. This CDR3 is CASSNRESRSSPLHF. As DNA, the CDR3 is TGCGCCAGCAGTAACAGGGAGTCAAGAAGCTCACCCCTCCACTTT.